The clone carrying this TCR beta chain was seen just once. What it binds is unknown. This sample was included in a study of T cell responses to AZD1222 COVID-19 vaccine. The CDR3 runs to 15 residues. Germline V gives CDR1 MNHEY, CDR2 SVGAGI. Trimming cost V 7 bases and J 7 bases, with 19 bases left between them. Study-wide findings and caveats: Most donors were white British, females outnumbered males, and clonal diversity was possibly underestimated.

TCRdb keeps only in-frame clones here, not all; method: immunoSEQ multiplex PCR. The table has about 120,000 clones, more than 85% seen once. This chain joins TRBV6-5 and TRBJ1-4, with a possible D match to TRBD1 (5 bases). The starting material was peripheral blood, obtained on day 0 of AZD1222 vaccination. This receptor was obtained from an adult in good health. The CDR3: CASKGRDAKGEKLFF. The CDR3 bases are TGTGCCAGCAAGGGGCGGGATGCCAAGGGTGAAAAACTGTTTTTT.